This T cell receptor (beta chain) was sequenced in a study of blood T cell repertoires in COVID-19. Germline V gives CDR1 WSHSY, CDR2 SAAADI. V was pared by 4 bases and J by 5 bases, with 14 bases between. The CDR3 sequence is 14 residues long. The table came from immunoSEQ multiplex PCR; TCRdb's copy has only in-frame clones and leaves some out. The table shows 200,000 to 300,000 clones, with approximately 86% occurring only once. The chain combines TRBV10-2 with TRBJ1-1, with unresolved D. The sequencing sample was made of peripheral blood. The sequence was obtained from an older woman with active or convalescent COVID-19. Written as DNA, the CDR3 is TGCGCCAGCAGTGGTACCCCTGTCGGGACTGAAGCTTTCTTT. Translation gives CASSGTPVGTEAFF.